The 2 T cell receptor beta chains reported below all come from one sample, sequenced in a study of blood T cell repertoires in COVID-19. The repertoire was sequenced with immunoSEQ multiplex PCR; TCRdb's copy has only in-frame clones and lacks some. Here the sample spans about 190,000 clones, roughly 86% being singletons. The sample consisted of peripheral blood. The receptors originated from a woman aged 70-85 years with active or convalescent COVID-19.

The chain uses TRBV15 and TRBJ2-1, with D perhaps TRBD2 (5 bases). Germline values: CDR1 LNHNV, CDR2 YYDKDF (reference sequence). The CDR3 contains 16 residues. V lost 0 bases to trimming and J lost 3 bases, with 12 bases between them. CDR3 DNA: TGTGCCACCAGCAGAGATGAGGGTAGCAGCTACAATGAGCAGTTCTTC. It is translated as CATSRDEGSSYNEQFF.

The chain is built from TRBV4-1 and TRBJ1-2; tentatively, D is TRBD1 (5 bases). Germline CDR1 reads MGHRA; CDR2 reads YSYEKL. Deletions cut 0 bases from V and 4 bases from J, with 9 bases between. CDR3 length equals 14 residues. The CDR3 DNA reads TGCGCCAGCAGCCAAGAGGCGGGGGGCTATGGCTACACCTTC. It codes for CASSQEAGGYGYTF.